A selection of T cell receptor beta chains follows, all from one sample in a study of blood T cells in healthy people across ages. TCRdb reprocessed the 5' RACE reads via MiXCR and lists one record per CDR3 protein. The table includes about 1.4 million distinct CDR3 sequences, approximately 59% detected once. Sequencing was done on a sample of blood. The receptors stem from a man younger than 35 in good health. CDR3s include the opening cysteine and the closing phenylalanine or tryptophan.

TRBV15	-	CATSRGGQGNEQYF
TRBV12-3/TRBV12-4	TRBJ1-2	CASTLGTVVDGYTF
TRBV21-1	TRBJ2-5	CASSEADEYEGETQYF
TRBV14	TRBJ2-7	CASRNNGLDEQYF
TRBV4-1	TRBJ2-1	CASSQDPSGYNEQFF
TRBV28	TRBJ1-1	CASNAFSTEAFF
TRBV3-1	TRBJ2-7	CASSHGSSYEQYF
TRBV4-3	TRBJ2-3	CASSQVGLAGGSDTQYF
TRBV4-1	TRBJ1-2	CASRPRWYQGMGGYTF
TRBV12-3/TRBV12-4	TRBJ2-2	CASGGKGTGELFF
TRBV6-5	TRBJ2-7	CASRPFLGDYEQYF
TRBV6-5	TRBJ2-1	CASSYIWGEEEQFF
TRBV10-3	-	CAISDGRSGYEQYF
TRBV27	TRBJ1-5	CASSSRESHQPQHF
TRBV27	TRBJ2-3	CASSQNGNTQYF
TRBV6-2/TRBV6-3	TRBJ2-1	CASISREGPYNEQFF
TRBV25-1	TRBJ1-2	CASSETSGEFHGYTF
TRBV29-1	TRBJ2-7	CSVNLAGKAYEQYF
TRBV27	-	CASSSLSIQGARGEQYF
TRBV6-2/TRBV6-3	TRBJ2-1	CASSEVGHSGAYNEQFF
TRBV5-1	TRBJ2-3	CASSLTGTDLDTQYF
TRBV29-1	TRBJ2-5	CSVGRRAKETQYF
TRBV12-3/TRBV12-4	TRBJ1-2	CASSPGLSNYGYTF
TRBV6-4	TRBJ2-1	CASNRGDGSSYNEQFF
TRBV3-1	TRBJ1-6	CASSQAGDYNSPLHF
TRBV20-1	TRBJ2-3	CSAHLAGTDTQYF
TRBV2	TRBJ2-5	CASKLVIASETQYF
TRBV7-2	TRBJ1-6	CASSLSPTTYNSPLHF
TRBV4-1	TRBJ2-7	CASRRSTGGTYEQYF
TRBV20-1	TRBJ2-7	CSAGEGAFDEQYF
TRBV4-3	TRBJ1-6	CASSQVTGSTYNSPLHF
TRBV3-1	TRBJ2-5	CASSQDATAQETQYF
TRBV4-2	TRBJ2-3	CASSQDVRSGRPSKGTDTQYF
TRBV21-1	TRBJ2-7	CASSTYRGVHEQYF
TRBV7-2	TRBJ1-1	CARSLARDTEAFF
TRBV3-1	TRBJ1-4	CASSPGPEGKLFF
TRBV6-2/TRBV6-3	TRBJ1-5	CASSYGNGNQPQHF
TRBV7-2	TRBJ2-3	CASSLEFTDTQYF
TRBV3-1	TRBJ2-2	CASSLRGTQRGPGELFF
TRBV7-8	TRBJ2-3	CASSTAGTGGTDTQYF
TRBV20-1	TRBJ1-2	CSATGCYTF
TRBV24-1	TRBJ2-1	CATSDHGTGIAGGNEQFF
TRBV27	TRBJ2-3	CASRTSGGQYF